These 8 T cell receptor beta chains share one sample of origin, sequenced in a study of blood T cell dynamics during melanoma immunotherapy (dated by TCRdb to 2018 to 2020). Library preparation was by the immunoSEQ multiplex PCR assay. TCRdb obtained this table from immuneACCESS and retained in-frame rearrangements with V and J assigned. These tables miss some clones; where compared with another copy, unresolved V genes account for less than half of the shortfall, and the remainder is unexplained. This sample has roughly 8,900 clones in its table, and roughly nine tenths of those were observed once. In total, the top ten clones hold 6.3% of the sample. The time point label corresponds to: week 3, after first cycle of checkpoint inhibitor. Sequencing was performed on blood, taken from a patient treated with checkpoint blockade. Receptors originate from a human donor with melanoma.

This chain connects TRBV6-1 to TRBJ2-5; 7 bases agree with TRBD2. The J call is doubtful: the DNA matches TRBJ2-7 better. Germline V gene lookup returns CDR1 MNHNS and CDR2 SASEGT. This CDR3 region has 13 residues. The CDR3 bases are TGTGCCAGCATCGGCGGGAGTCTCTACGAGCAGTACTTC. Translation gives CASIGGSLYEQYF.

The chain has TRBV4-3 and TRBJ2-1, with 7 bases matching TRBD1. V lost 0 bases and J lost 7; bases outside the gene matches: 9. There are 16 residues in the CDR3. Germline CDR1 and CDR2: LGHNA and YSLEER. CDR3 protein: CASSQEARTGENEQFF. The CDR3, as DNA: TGCGCCAGCAGCCAAGAAGCCCGGACAGGAGAGAATGAGCAGTTCTTC.

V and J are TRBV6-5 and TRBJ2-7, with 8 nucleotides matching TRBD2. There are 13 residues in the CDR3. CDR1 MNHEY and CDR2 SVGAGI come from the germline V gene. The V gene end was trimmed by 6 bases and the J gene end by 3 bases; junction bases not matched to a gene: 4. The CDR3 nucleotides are TGTGCCAGCAGCCCGGGGGGGATCTACGAGCAGTACTTC. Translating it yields CASSPGGIYEQYF.

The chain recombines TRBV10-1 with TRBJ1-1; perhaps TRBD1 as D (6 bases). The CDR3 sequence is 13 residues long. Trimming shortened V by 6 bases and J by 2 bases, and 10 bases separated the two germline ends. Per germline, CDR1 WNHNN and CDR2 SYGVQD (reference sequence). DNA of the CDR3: TGCGCCAGCAGGGACAGCCCTAACACTGAAGCTTTCTTT. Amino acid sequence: CASRDSPNTEAFF.

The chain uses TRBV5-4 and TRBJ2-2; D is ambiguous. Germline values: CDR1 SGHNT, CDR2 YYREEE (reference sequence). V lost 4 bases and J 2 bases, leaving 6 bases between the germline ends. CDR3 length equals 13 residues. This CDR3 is CASSPYNTGELFF. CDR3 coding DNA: TGTGCCAGCAGCCCCTACAACACCGGGGAGCTGTTTTTT.

CDR3 sequence reads: CASSLTGGGNTEAFF. The DNA for the CDR3 is TGTGCCAGCAGCTTAACGGGGGGAGGAAACACTGAAGCTTTCTTT. This rearrangement joins TRBV7-3 to TRBJ1-1; D perhaps matches TRBD1 (5 bases). The CDR3 is 15 amino acids. The germline V and J ends were trimmed by 0 bases and 2 bases, with 10 bases remaining between them. Germline CDR1 reads SGHTA; CDR2 reads FQGTGA.

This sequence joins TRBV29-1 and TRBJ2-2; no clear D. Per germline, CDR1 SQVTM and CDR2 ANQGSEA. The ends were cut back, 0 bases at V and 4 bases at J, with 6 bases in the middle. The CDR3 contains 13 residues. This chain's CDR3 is CSVEDPATGELFF. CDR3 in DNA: TGCAGCGTTGAAGATCCTGCCACCGGGGAGCTGTTTTTT.

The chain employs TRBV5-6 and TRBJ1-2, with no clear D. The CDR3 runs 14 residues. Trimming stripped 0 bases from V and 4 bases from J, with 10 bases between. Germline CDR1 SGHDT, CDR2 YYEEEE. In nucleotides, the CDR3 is TGTGCCAGCAGCTTGGGCGGGGTCGGCTATGGCTACACCTTC. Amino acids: CASSLGGVGYGYTF.